One and the same sample provided the 31 T cell receptor beta chains below, sequenced in a study of blood T cell repertoires in COVID-19. Libraries were prepared by immunoSEQ multiplex PCR; TCRdb keeps only in-frame clonotypes and omits some of them. The sample lists 250,000 or so clones, approximately 84% occurring once. The sequencing input was PBMCs or T cells enriched from blood (not recorded which). These receptors were collected from a woman aged 50 to 60 who had been exposed to COVID-19.

The chain joins TRBV5-5 to TRBJ2-1, with D hard to call. CDR3 length: 16 residues. Deletions cut 5 bases from V and 6 bases from J, with 21 bases between. Germline assignment: CDR1 SGHKS and CDR2 YYEKEE (reference sequence). CDR3 in DNA: TGTGCCAGCAGTTTCACACGTTTGATGCCTGGCAATGAGCAGTTCTTC. Protein product: CASSFTRLMPGNEQFF.

CDR3 in amino acids: CASEIRVGETQYF. The CDR3 region has the DNA TGTGCCAGCGAGATCAGGGTCGGGGAGACCCAGTACTTC. The chain has TRBV2 and TRBJ2-5, with D possibly matching TRBD1 (5 bases). There are 13 residues in the CDR3. CDR1 is SNHLY and CDR2 is FYNNEI in the germline V gene. Between the trimmed V and J ends, which lost 8 bases and 5 bases, there was a span of 15 bases.

The chain employs TRBV21-1 and TRBJ2-2; TRBD2, the table's D call, lacks a check against the DNA. TRBV21-1 is recorded as a pseudogene. This CDR3 spans 17 amino acids. CDR3 amino acids: CASTPGTSGGAIGELFF. The CDR3 DNA is TGTGCCAGCACCCCCGGGACTAGCGGGGGGGCCATCGGGGAGCTGTTTTTT.

V is TRBV7-9 and J is TRBJ2-3; D is possibly TRBD2 (6 bases). Trimming shortened V by 5 bases and J by 2 bases, and 17 bases separated the two germline ends. From germline, CDR1 is SEHNR and CDR2 FQNEAQ (reference sequence). This CDR3 comprises 16 residues. The CDR3 DNA reads TGTGCCAGCAGCCTCCCCCCCCAGCGGGTCACAGATACGCAGTATTTT. It translates to CASSLPPQRVTDTQYF.

This chain uses TRBV27 with TRBJ1-3; D gene uncertain. Germline CDR1 is MNHEY and CDR2 is SMNVEV (reference sequence). This CDR3 spans 15 amino acids. The V and J ends lost 6 bases and 0 bases respectively, with 12 bases between them. The CDR3: CASSLSGASGNTIYF. The CDR3 DNA sequence: TGTGCCAGCAGCCTCAGCGGCGCCTCTGGAAACACCATATATTTT.

V usage is TRBV30 and J usage is TRBJ2-1; 9 nucleotides match TRBD2. After removal of 0 bases from V and 8 bases from J, the junction contained 11 bases not matched to a gene. Germline values: CDR1 GTSNPN, CDR2 SVGIG (reference sequence). The CDR3 totals 16 residues. CDR3 in DNA: TGTGCCTGGAGTGTAGGCGTGCGGGGGGGCCTAGATGAGCAGTTCTTC. Protein sequence: CAWSVGVRGGLDEQFF.

The rearrangement uses TRBV12-5 and TRBJ1-3; maybe TRBD1 (5 bases). V lost 4 bases to trimming and J lost 3 bases, with 16 bases between them. Germline assignment: CDR1 LGHNT and CDR2 FRNRAP. This CDR3 region has 16 residues. For the CDR3, the DNA is TGTGCTAGTGGTTCAACCAGGGTAGACTTTGGAAACACCATATATTTT. Its protein product is CASGSTRVDFGNTIYF.

The CDR3: CASSLTQTPGTEAFF. As DNA, the CDR3 is TGCGCCAGCAGCTTGACGCAGACCCCGGGGACTGAAGCTTTCTTT. The rearrangement links TRBV5-1 to TRBJ1-1; D not certain. The V gene's germline CDR1 is SGHRS and CDR2 YFSETQ. V was pared by 1 base and J by 5 bases, with 15 bases between. This CDR3 region has 15 residues. The whole variable domain, filled in from reference TRBV5-1 and TRBJ1-1, reads KAGVTQTPRYLIKTRGQQVTLSCSPISGHRSVSWYQQTPGQGLQFLFEYFSETQRNKGNFPGRFSGRQFSNSRSEMNVSTLELGDSALYLCASSLTQTPGTEAFFGQGTRLTVV.

The genes are TRBV7-2 and TRBJ1-1; 7 nucleotides agree with TRBD1. The germline V gene encodes CDR1 SGHTA and CDR2 FQGNSA. The junction had 6 bases not matched to a gene; V was cut back by 1 base and J by 7 bases. This CDR3 spans 14 amino acids. CDR3 amino acids: CASSLGKGAVEAFF. The CDR3 DNA reads TGTGCCAGCAGCTTAGGTAAGGGGGCTGTTGAAGCTTTCTTT. Full variable domain (remainder filled in from reference TRBV7-2 and TRBJ1-1): GAGVSQSPSNKVTEKGKDVELRCDPISGHTALYWYRQSLGQGLEFLIYFQGNSAPDKSGLPSDRFSAERTGGSVSTLTIQRTQQEDSAVYLCASSLGKGAVEAFFGQGTRLTVV.

The chain carries TRBV2 and TRBJ1-1, with D unresolved. Germline V gene sequence: CDR1 SNHLY, CDR2 FYNNEI. Trimming took off 10 bases at V and 0 bases at J, with 12 bases between the two ends. The CDR3 spans 13 residues. The CDR3 DNA reads as TGTGCCACTGGGTATAGCATGAACACTGAAGCTTTCTTT. Its translation is CATGYSMNTEAFF.

The chain recombines TRBV30 with TRBJ1-2; 7 nucleotides align to TRBD1. The ends lost 3 bases at V and 2 bases at J; junction bases unmatched: 3. The CDR3 totals 13 residues. Germline CDR1 is GTSNPN and CDR2 is SVGIG (reference sequence). CDR3 coding DNA: TGTGCCTGGAGGACGGGACAGAACTATGGCTACACCTTC. Translated: CAWRTGQNYGYTF.

This clone was recorded once. This chain links TRBV24-1 with TRBJ2-2; D perhaps matches TRBD1 (5 bases). V lost 7 bases to trimming and J lost 2 bases, with 13 bases between them. Germline V gene data show CDR1 as KGHDR and CDR2 as SFDVKD. This CDR3 has 15 residues. This chain's CDR3 is CATSLTGINTGELFF. CDR3 sequence (DNA): TGTGCCACCAGCCTAACAGGAATCAACACCGGGGAGCTGTTTTTT.

This chain connects TRBV13 to TRBJ1-2; D is perhaps TRBD1 (5 bases). The V end lost 4 bases, the J end lost 8 bases, and 23 bases lay between the germline ends. The CDR3 is made up of 16 amino acids. CDR1 and CDR2 from the germline V gene are PRHDT and FYEKMQ (reference sequence). Written as DNA, the CDR3 is TGTGCCAGCAGCTCGGGTGCCTCAGGGCGGCTTTACGGCTACACCTTC. Translated: CASSSGASGRLYGYTF.

This chain uses TRBV11-3 with TRBJ2-1; D unclear. Germline CDR1 and CDR2: SGHNT and YENEEA. The V end was cut by 2 bases, the J end by 1 base, with 6 bases between. CDR3 length: 14 residues. The CDR3 sequence: CASSLSSSYNEQFF. As DNA, the CDR3 is TGTGCCAGCAGCTTATCCAGTTCCTACAATGAGCAGTTCTTC.

The chain couples TRBV4-1 to TRBJ1-2, with TRBD1 as a possible D gene (5 bases). Germline CDR1 reads MGHRA; CDR2 reads YSYEKL. With 0 bases removed from V and 1 base from J, the gap between germline ends came to 15 bases. This CDR3 is 17 amino acids long. CDR3 residues: CASSQERRGRGNYGYTF. DNA for the CDR3: TGCGCCAGCAGCCAAGAGCGGAGGGGTCGGGGTAACTATGGCTACACCTTC.

The V and J genes are TRBV3-1 (or the pseudogene TRBV3-2) and TRBJ1-3; D unclear. Trimming took 1 base from V and 0 from J, leaving 16 bases between them. The CDR3 is made up of 18 amino acids. CDR1 LGHDT and CDR2 YNNKEL come from the germline V gene (reference sequence). The CDR3 is CASSQARSSARSGNTIYF. CDR3 nucleotides: TGTGCCAGCAGCCAAGCCCGATCTAGCGCCCGCTCTGGAAACACCATATATTTT.

The CDR3 DNA sequence: TGTGCCAGCAGTTTTGCCAGGGAGCAGTACTTC. Translated: CASSFAREQYF. V and J are TRBV6-2 or TRBV6-3 and TRBJ2-7; D not resolved. In germline, CDR1 is MNHEY, CDR2 SVGEGT. The CDR3 runs to 11 residues. The ends were cut back, 4 bases at V and 7 bases at J, with 8 bases in the middle.

A note on this clone: This CDR3 is also generated by other DNA sequences in the sample. The chain employs TRBV7-2 and TRBJ2-3, with unresolved D. CDR3 length: 12 amino acids. Trimming removed 4 bases from V and 0 bases from J, with 2 bases in between. Per germline, CDR1 SGHTA and CDR2 FQGNSA. This CDR3 reads CASSSSTDTQYF. Here the CDR3 DNA reads TGTGCCAGCAGCTCTAGCACAGATACGCAGTATTTT.

The chain uses TRBV19 and TRBJ1-1; 8 bases match TRBD1. Germline V lookup: CDR1 LNHDA, CDR2 SQIVND (reference sequence). V gave up 3 bases and J gave up 5 bases; unmatched junction bases: 5. The length of the CDR3 is 14 residues. The CDR3 nucleotides are TGTGCCAGTAGTATGGACAGGGAAGGGACTGAAGCTTTCTTT. This translates into CASSMDREGTEAFF.

The genes are TRBV9 and TRBJ1-1; 7 nucleotides line up with TRBD1. Trimming cost V 4 bases and J 1 base; bases outside gene matches: 7. Germline values: CDR1 SGDLS, CDR2 YYNGEE. This CDR3 region has 15 residues. The CDR3 DNA sequence: TGTGCCAGCAGCCCACAGGGGTATGGGAACACTGAAGCTTTCTTT. Its translation: CASSPQGYGNTEAFF.

The genes are TRBV4-1 and TRBJ2-2; no reliable D call. The CDR3 is made up of 15 amino acids. Per germline, CDR1 MGHRA and CDR2 YSYEKL. V was cut by 1 base and J by 7 bases, with 13 bases left in between. CDR3 coding DNA: TGCGCCAGCAGCCAAGTTCCCTATAATCTCGGGGAGCTGTTTTTT. It is translated as CASSQVPYNLGELFF.

V gene TRBV6-5 combines with J gene TRBJ1-1, with 7 bases identical to TRBD1. V lost 5 bases and J lost 8; bases outside the gene matches: 11. The CDR3 length is 14 residues. CDR1 is MNHEY, CDR2 SVGAGI, per germline. The CDR3 bases are TGTGCCAGCAGTCCGACTTCGACAGGGACGGAAGCTTTCTTT. Translation: CASSPTSTGTEAFF.

This clone showed up just a few times. The chain recombines TRBV13 with TRBJ2-1; D unclear. This CDR3 spans 11 amino acids. The germline gives CDR1 PRHDT, CDR2 FYEKMQ (reference sequence). Trimming pared 5 bases from V and 8 bases from J, leaving 7 bases between. In DNA form, the CDR3 reads TGTGCCAGCAGCCTTCACTATGAGCAGTTCTTC. Residues: CASSLHYEQFF.

Regarding this clone: Other DNA sequences in the same sample also yield this CDR3. The CDR3 DNA follows: TGTGCCAGTAGTATACGTAGGGGCGGGAACACTGAAGCTTTCTTT. Amino acid sequence: CASSIRRGGNTEAFF. V usage is TRBV19 and J usage is TRBJ1-1; D perhaps matches TRBD1 (5 bases). CDR1 and CDR2 from the germline V gene are LNHDA and SQIVND (reference sequence). CDR3 length: 15 amino acids. V was pared by 2 bases and J by 1 base, with 11 bases between.

The chain couples TRBV4-3 to TRBJ1-2; D is possibly TRBD1 (5 bases). The CDR3 totals 16 residues. The V gene lost 1 base and the J gene lost 4 bases, with 16 bases spanning the gap. The germline V gene encodes CDR1 LGHNA and CDR2 YSLEER. CDR3 amino acids: CASSQAGRQGSYGYTF. The CDR3 coding sequence is TGCGCCAGCAGCCAAGCAGGTCGCCAGGGTAGCTATGGCTACACCTTC.

With regard to this clone: With a much larger clone just one base away, this may be a read error. Other DNA sequences in this specimen translate into the identical CDR3. V usage is TRBV5-6 and J usage is TRBJ1-2; TRBD1 agrees at 7 bases. Germline lookup yields CDR1 SGHDT and CDR2 YYEEEE. The CDR3 length is 12 residues. V gave up 4 bases and J gave up 4 bases; unmatched junction bases: 1. The DNA of the CDR3 is TGTGCCAGCAGCCGGACAGGCTATGGCTACACCTTC. It encodes CASSRTGYGYTF.

This clone was picked up a small number of times. J is TRBJ2-1 and V is TRBV10-3; the match to TRBD1 covers 8 bases. V gave up 8 bases and J gave up 5 bases; unmatched junction bases: 2. Germline V gene sequence: CDR1 ENHRY, CDR2 SYGVKD. The CDR3 length is 12 residues. CDR3 in amino acids: CAIGTGDNEQFF. In nucleotides, the CDR3 is TGTGCCATCGGGACAGGAGACAATGAGCAGTTCTTC.

This rearrangement joins TRBV2 to TRBJ1-1; D unclear. Germline V CDR1 and CDR2: SNHLY, FYNNEI. The germline V and J ends were trimmed by 7 bases and 1 base, with 19 bases remaining between them. The CDR3 covers 16 residues. CDR3 protein: CASTLRPTSRNTEAFF. The CDR3, as DNA: TGTGCCAGCACCCTTCGGCCTACCTCTAGGAACACTGAAGCTTTCTTT.

The genes are TRBV23-1 and TRBJ2-1, with 8 bases fitting TRBD1. TRBV23-1 counts as an open reading frame of uncertain function. CDR3 size: 15 residues. J lost 6 bases, V lost 4 bases, and 8 bases had no gene match. In DNA, the CDR3 is TGCGCCAGCAGTCTAGGACAGGGAGGAATCAATGAGCAGTTCTTC. Translating gives CASSLGQGGINEQFF.

The V gene is TRBV30, the J gene TRBJ1-4, with a possible D match to TRBD1 (5 bases). Germline CDR1 is GTSNPN and CDR2 is SVGIG (reference sequence). Trimming left V 3 bases short and J 6 bases short, with 11 bases between. The CDR3 loop spans 13 amino acids. The CDR3 sequence is CAWSSRAYEKLFF. The CDR3 DNA reads TGTGCCTGGAGCAGCAGGGCTTATGAAAAACTGTTTTTT.

The chain couples TRBV7-9 to TRBJ2-5; 7 bases align to TRBD2. The ends lost 5 bases at V and 5 bases at J; junction bases unmatched: 8. The length of the CDR3 is 14 residues. The germline gives CDR1 SEHNR, CDR2 FQNEAQ (reference sequence). CDR3 sequence: CASSPGRGTETQYF. The CDR3, as DNA: TGTGCCAGCAGCCCAGGGCGGGGGACGGAGACCCAGTACTTC.